The 25 T cell receptor beta chains reported below all come from one sample, sequenced in a study of Siglec-9 on CD8 T cells in melanoma. Measured with immunoSEQ multiplex PCR; TCRdb has only the in-frame clones, and not every one. This sample has 25,000 to 30,000 clones, with approximately 80% found just once. Material for sequencing was Siglec-9- CD8+ T cells sorted from blood. These receptors all stem from a human donor in good health.

This chain uses TRBV5-1 with TRBJ2-3; 7 nucleotides line up with TRBD1. Unmatched junction bases numbered 6, after V lost 2 bases and J lost 0 bases. The germline gives CDR1 SGHRS, CDR2 YFSETQ. The CDR3 spans 16 residues. This chain's CDR3 is CASSLQGISSTDTQYF. The CDR3, as DNA: TGCGCCAGCAGCTTACAGGGGATATCTAGCACAGATACGCAGTATTTT.

V usage is TRBV19 and J usage is TRBJ1-2; 10 bases match TRBD1. Germline V gives CDR1 LNHDA, CDR2 SQIVND (reference sequence). V lost 6 bases and J lost 4; bases outside the gene matches: 11. CDR3 length: 16 amino acids. CDR3 bases: TGTGCCAGTAGACCGGGACAGGGGTTATGGTTCTATGGCTACACCTTC. It yields the protein CASRPGQGLWFYGYTF.

The J gene is TRBJ2-7, the V gene TRBV27; possible D gene TRBD1, 6 bases. CDR3 length equals 14 residues. Between the trimmed V and J ends, which lost 5 bases and 3 bases, there was a span of 14 bases. The germline V gene encodes CDR1 MNHEY and CDR2 SMNVEV (reference sequence). The CDR3 reads CASSPAGTSYEQYF. In nucleotides, the CDR3 is TGTGCCAGCAGTCCCGCCGGGACAAGCTACGAGCAGTACTTC.

The chain joins TRBV15 to TRBJ1-3; D is ambiguous. The germline CDR1 and CDR2 sequences are LNHNV and YYDKDF (reference sequence). The CDR3 spans 15 residues. V was shortened by 0 bases and J by 0 bases, with 6 bases between the two germline ends. CDR3 protein: CATSRERSSGNTIYF. The CDR3 region has the DNA TGTGCCACCAGCAGAGAACGCAGCTCTGGAAACACCATATATTTT.

The rearrangement links TRBV4-1 to TRBJ2-1; 11 nucleotides match TRBD2. CDR3 length: 17 residues. Germline CDR1 and CDR2: MGHRA and YSYEKL. Losses at the gene ends were 3 bases for V and 5 bases for J; bases not matched to a gene: 9. Here the CDR3 DNA reads TGCGCCAGCAGCCATCTCGAGGGACTAGCGGAGGACAATGAGCAGTTCTTC. Translating it yields CASSHLEGLAEDNEQFF.

CDR3 in DNA: TGTGCCAGCAGACATAGCGGGGGCCCTAGTCCCACGGATACGCAGTATTTT. It translates to CASRHSGGPSPTDTQYF. The rearrangement uses TRBV27 and TRBJ2-3; 9 nucleotides agree with TRBD2. The length of the CDR3 is 17 residues. The germline gives CDR1 MNHEY, CDR2 SMNVEV (reference sequence). After removal of 6 bases from V and 6 bases from J, the junction contained 16 bases not matched to a gene.

The chain joins TRBV27 to TRBJ2-1; TRBD2 might be the D (5 bases). The CDR3 is 13 amino acids. The germline V gene has CDR1 MNHEY and CDR2 SMNVEV (reference sequence). Trimming took off 7 bases at V and 6 bases at J, with 13 bases between the two ends. CDR3 loop: CASTWGVGNEQFF. The CDR3 nucleotides are TGTGCCAGCACCTGGGGAGTCGGCAATGAGCAGTTCTTC.

This chain uses TRBV28 with TRBJ2-1; weak D call: TRBD1 (6 bases). The V gene lost 5 bases and the J gene lost 8 bases, with 13 bases spanning the gap. There are 13 residues in the CDR3. The V gene's germline CDR1 is MDHEN and CDR2 SYDVKM. CDR3 in DNA: TGTGCCAGCAGTCCCACAGGGTGGGATGAGCAGTTCTTC. Its protein is CASSPTGWDEQFF.

The chain joins TRBV7-9 to TRBJ1-2; 7 nucleotides match TRBD1. Germline-derived CDR1 and CDR2 are SEHNR and FQNEAQ (reference sequence). The CDR3 extends over 16 amino acids. V lost 3 bases and J lost 7; bases outside the gene matches: 14. For the CDR3, the DNA is TGTGCCAGCAGCTTTATCGAAGGGGGCGCCCCCCTTGGCTACACCTTC. Protein sequence: CASSFIEGGAPLGYTF.

A few counts support this clone. Other DNA sequences in the sample encode the same CDR3. The V and J genes are TRBV7-2 and TRBJ1-5, with TRBD1 as a possible D gene (5 bases). The length of the CDR3 is 15 residues. The V gene lost 5 bases and the J gene lost 3 bases, with 14 bases spanning the gap. Germline V CDR1 and CDR2: SGHTA, FQGNSA. The CDR3 loop reads CASSPTTGPNQPQHF. The CDR3 region has the DNA TGTGCCAGCAGCCCGACTACAGGTCCCAATCAGCCCCAGCATTTT.

The V gene is TRBV4-1, the J gene TRBJ1-2; D might be TRBD1 (6 bases). Germline-derived CDR1 and CDR2 are MGHRA and YSYEKL. Trimming cost V 1 base and J 3 bases, with 12 bases left between them. The CDR3 length is 15 residues. The CDR3 DNA reads TGCGCCAGCAGCCAAGGGCAGGGGACTCACTATGGCTACACCTTC. Translation gives CASSQGQGTHYGYTF.

The chain has TRBV27 and TRBJ2-7; 8 nucleotides align to TRBD2. This CDR3 has 14 residues. The V gene's germline CDR1 is MNHEY and CDR2 SMNVEV (reference sequence). Trimming at V came to 6 bases and at J to 6 bases, leaving 10 bases not matched to a gene. The CDR3 reads CASSWGAGGGEQYF. The CDR3 DNA reads as TGTGCCAGCAGCTGGGGAGCCGGGGGGGGCGAGCAGTACTTC.

V and J are TRBV27 and TRBJ2-1; 8 positions agree with TRBD2. Germline-derived CDR1 and CDR2 are MNHEY and SMNVEV (reference sequence). CDR3 size: 15 residues. J gave up 4 bases and V 5 bases, and 7 bases lay outside the gene matches. The CDR3 loop is CASSRPGGHYNEQFF. The CDR3 region has the DNA TGTGCCAGCAGTAGACCGGGGGGGCATTACAATGAGCAGTTCTTC.

The gene calls are TRBV19 and TRBJ2-7; 7 nucleotides agree with TRBD1. Germline trimming cut 6 bases from V and 5 bases from J; bases unmatched to any gene: 10. The germline gives CDR1 LNHDA, CDR2 SQIVND (reference sequence). The CDR3 has 14 amino acids. CDR3 amino acids: CASRWVQGSDEQYF. The CDR3 nucleotides are TGTGCCAGTAGATGGGTACAGGGGTCGGACGAGCAGTACTTC.

The V gene is TRBV28, the J gene TRBJ2-1; D is undetermined. V was cut by 6 bases and J by 2 bases, with 14 bases left in between. The CDR3 consists of 15 residues. Germline V CDR1 and CDR2: MDHEN, SYDVKM. The CDR3 bases are TGTGCCAGCAGGCCTAATCTCGACACCTACAATGAGCAGTTCTTC. It is translated as CASRPNLDTYNEQFF.

V is TRBV5-1 and J is TRBJ2-7; D is possibly TRBD1 (5 bases). The germline CDR1 and CDR2 sequences are SGHRS and YFSETQ. V dropped 2 bases and J dropped 4 bases, with 22 bases sitting between them. This CDR3 contains 17 residues. The CDR3 DNA is TGCGCCAGCAGCTTCACGTACTACAAGGGGTTTGTATACGAGCAGTACTTC. This sequence encodes CASSFTYYKGFVYEQYF.

The V gene is TRBV7-9, the J gene TRBJ2-7; no clear D. V was shortened by 1 base and J by 7 bases, with 8 bases between the two germline ends. The CDR3 runs 12 residues. Germline lookup yields CDR1 SEHNR and CDR2 FQNEAQ (reference sequence). The CDR3, as DNA: TGTGCCAGCAGCTTAGGTACGAAGGAGCAGTACTTC. It is translated as CASSLGTKEQYF.

This clone is medium-sized (0.01 to 0.1%) within its sample. The CDR3 protein is CASKQGTGEQYF. The CDR3 nucleotides are TGTGCCAGCAAACAGGGGACGGGGGAGCAGTACTTC. The chain employs TRBV28 and TRBJ2-7; 7 bases fit TRBD1. The CDR3 is 12 residues long. The junction had 7 bases not matched to a gene; V was cut back by 7 bases and J by 7 bases. Per germline, CDR1 MDHEN and CDR2 SYDVKM.

The CDR3 sequence is CASSETGPQHF. The CDR3 nucleotides are TGCGCCAGCAGTGAGACAGGGCCCCAGCATTTT. V gene TRBV10-2 combines with J gene TRBJ1-5, with a possible D match to TRBD1 (5 bases). The germline gives CDR1 WSHSY, CDR2 SAAADI. V was pared by 2 bases and J by 9 bases, with 5 bases between. The CDR3 sequence is 11 residues long.

The chain links TRBV6-6 to TRBJ2-1; D gene uncertain. Germline V lookup: CDR1 MNHNY, CDR2 SVGAGI (reference sequence). This CDR3 spans 16 amino acids. V was shortened by 0 bases and J by 3 bases, with 12 bases between the two germline ends. DNA of the CDR3: TGTGCCAGCAGTTACTCGATGGAATTGGACTACAATGAGCAGTTCTTC. Translation: CASSYSMELDYNEQFF.

V is TRBV27 and J is TRBJ2-1; D is uncertain. The CDR3 has 14 amino acids. Germline V gene lookup returns CDR1 MNHEY and CDR2 SMNVEV (reference sequence). V shed 3 bases and J shed 0 bases, with 6 bases lying between them. The CDR3 loop is CASSFLSSYNEQFF. CDR3 DNA: TGTGCCAGCAGTTTTCTGAGCTCCTACAATGAGCAGTTCTTC.

This clone was picked up a small number of times. The chain is built from TRBV6-5 and TRBJ2-1; 11 bases align to TRBD2. Germline V gene lookup returns CDR1 MNHEY and CDR2 SVGAGI. CDR3 length equals 15 residues. J gave up 6 bases and V 5 bases, and 6 bases lay outside the gene matches. The CDR3 protein is CASSPGTSGINEQFF. As DNA, the CDR3 is TGTGCCAGCAGTCCCGGGACTAGCGGAATCAATGAGCAGTTCTTC.

The chain couples TRBV19 to TRBJ1-3, with D unresolved. This CDR3 contains 16 residues. With 1 base removed from V and 7 bases from J, the gap between germline ends came to 17 bases. The germline CDR1 and CDR2 sequences are LNHDA and SQIVND (reference sequence). Written as DNA, the CDR3 is TGTGCCAGTAGTATAGGAGGCGGTGCCTGGCGGAACACCATATATTTT. It codes for CASSIGGGAWRNTIYF.

The rearrangement joins TRBV7-2 to TRBJ2-7; 9 nucleotides match TRBD1. This CDR3 spans 13 amino acids. V lost 5 bases, J lost 3 bases, and 2 bases stayed unmatched. In germline, CDR1 is SGHTA, CDR2 FQGNSA. The DNA of the CDR3 is TGTGCCAGCAGCATGGGACAGGGCTACGAGCAGTACTTC. Protein product: CASSMGQGYEQYF.

This sequence joins TRBV7-6 and TRBJ2-1, with 10 bases fitting TRBD2. Per the germline V gene, CDR1 is SGHVS and CDR2 is FNYEAQ. This CDR3 is 15 amino acids long. With 10 bases clipped from V and 4 bases from J, the junction kept 10 bases outside the gene matches. As DNA, the CDR3 is TGTGCCACCTTGGGTAGCGGGAGGAATTACAATGAGCAGTTCTTC. Translation gives CATLGSGRNYNEQFF. Full variable domain (rest looked up from reference TRBV7-6 and TRBJ2-1): GAGVSQSPRYKVTKRGQDVALRCDPISGHVSLYWYRQALGQGPEFLTYFNYEAQQDKSGLPNDRFSAERPEGSISTLTIQRTEQRDSAMYRCATLGSGRNYNEQFFGPGTRLTVL.